This paragraph covers one TCR beta chain sequence. Its target is unknown. PCR involved 60 Vbeta and 13 Jbeta primers. Data came from immunoSEQ multiplex PCR; TCRdb stores just in-frame clones and leaves some out. There are some 130,000 clones in the sample; 79% occur only once, and around 7% lies in the top ten. This entry belongs to a study of cytomegalovirus exposure and HLA in healthy donors. Study findings and constraints: An assumption of roughly uniform sequencing depth across donors underlay the presence/absence analyses. Accurate predictions that matched the HLA-A and HLA-B alleles of most subjects were reportedly made from TCR beta sequences.

This CDR3 region has 15 residues. V was pared by 2 bases and J by 4 bases, with 12 bases between. Germline-derived CDR1 and CDR2 are LNHDA and SQIVND (reference sequence). This sequence was found in a man aged 40-49 years in good health and CMV-seropositive. Material: PBMCs. The chain has TRBV19 and TRBJ1-5; D may be TRBD1 (5 bases). DNA for the CDR3: TGTGCCAGTAGTATAAGTGCAGGGAGGAATCAGCCCCAGCATTTT. Amino acid sequence: CASSISAGRNQPQHF.